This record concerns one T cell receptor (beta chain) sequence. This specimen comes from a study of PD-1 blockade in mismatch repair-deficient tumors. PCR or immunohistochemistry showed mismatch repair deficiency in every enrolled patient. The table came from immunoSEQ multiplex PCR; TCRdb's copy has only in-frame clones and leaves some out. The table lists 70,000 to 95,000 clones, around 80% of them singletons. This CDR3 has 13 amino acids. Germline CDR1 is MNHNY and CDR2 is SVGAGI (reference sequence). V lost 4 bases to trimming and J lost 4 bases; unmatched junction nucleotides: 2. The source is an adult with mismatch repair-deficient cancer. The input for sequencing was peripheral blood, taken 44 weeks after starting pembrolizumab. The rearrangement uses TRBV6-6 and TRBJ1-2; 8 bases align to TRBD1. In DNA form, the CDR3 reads TGTGCCAGCAGTTGGGACAGGTCCTATGGCTACACCTTC. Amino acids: CASSWDRSYGYTF.